This note documents a single T cell receptor beta chain sequence. Its antigen is unknown. The data stem from a study of CD8+CD57+ T cells in acquired aplastic anemia. Study-level information: The average for DNA from sorted CD4+ and CD8+ cells was around 3.5 ug.

Patients chosen for sequencing had shown CD8+CD57+ cell expansion by flow cytometry. Every patient was diagnosed with severe acquired aplastic anemia. V dropped 3 bases and J dropped 6; count of bases not matched to a gene: 5. Germline loops: CDR1 SEHNR, CDR2 FQNEAQ (reference sequence). CDR3 length equals 14 residues. Study observations and caveats: The study found no significant CD8+ Simpson's diversity difference between patients and controls. Comparison of patients with controls identified approximately 28 shared CD8+ CDR3 sequences.

CDR3 and TCR beta VDJ profiling relied on a genomic DNA template. TCRdb passed the reads through MiXCR, listing each CDR3 protein once. The data hold 120,000 or so distinct CDR3 sequences, with approximately 61% observed a single time. What was sequenced was sorted CD4+, CD8+, or CD8+CD57+ T cells (not recorded which) from PBMCs. The source of this sequence is a human donor with aplastic anemia. V usage is TRBV7-9 and J usage is TRBJ2-7, with 10 bases matching TRBD2. The CDR3, as DNA: TGTGCCAGCAGCTTCGGGACTAGCGTTGGCGAGCAGTACTTC. This encodes CASSFGTSVGEQYF.